A selection of T cell receptor beta chains follows, all from one sample in a study of regulatory T cells in long-lasting Graves disease. Via MiXCR, TCRdb re-called the multiplex PCR reads, giving one row per CDR3 protein. The sample lists about 350,000 distinct CDR3 sequences; 15% to 20% were seen once. In addition, the sample was reused for a study of T cells in Graves' hyperthyroidism and ophthalmopathy.

Sequencing was performed on peripheral blood mononuclear cells (PBMCs), taken at new diagnosis, from a patient treated with antithyroid drugs. The receptors here all came from a woman between 18 and 30 years old with Graves disease. CDR3s include the opening cysteine and the closing phenylalanine or tryptophan. A D gene is named only where the DNA matches it firmly. Size is stated for part of the rows, as once, few or many counts, or as a class when the clone is expanded.

clone_size,d_call,v_call,j_call,cdr3_nt,cdr3_aa
NA,NA,TRBV7-2,TRBJ2-5,TGTGCCAGCAGCTCCCCGGGACCCTGGCGAGAGACCCAGTACTTC,CASSSPGPWRETQYF
NA,TRBD1,TRBV2,TRBJ1-2,TGTGCCAGCAGCCGCCCGGGACAGGGGGCGTATGGCTACACCTTC,CASSRPGQGAYGYTF
few,TRBD1,TRBV19,TRBJ2-4,TGTGCCAGTAGTCCCCGGGGACAGGGGGCGCCCAAAAACATTCAGTACTTC,CASSPRGQGAPKNIQYF
many,NA,TRBV9,TRBJ2-3,TGTGCCAGCAGCGTAGTCGCGTGGAGCACAGATACGCAGTATTTT,CASSVVAWSTDTQYF
many,NA,TRBV7-3,TRBJ2-2,TGTGCCAGCAGCTTATCCCACACCGGGGAGCTGTTTTTT,CASSLSHTGELFF
few,NA,TRBV6-1,TRBJ2-5,TGTGCCAGCAATGACGAGGGAGCGCGCGGGGAGACCCAGTACTTC,CASNDEGARGETQYF
NA,NA,TRBV25-1,TRBJ2-7,TGTGCCAGCAGCCCCTCAGGGATCCCCTACGAGCAGTACTTC,CASSPSGIPYEQYF
NA,TRBD1,TRBV10-3,TRBJ2-5,TGTGCCATCACCCGGGACAGGGGGCCGGAGACCCAGTACTTC,CAITRDRGPETQYF
many,NA,TRBV28,TRBJ2-7,TGTGCCAGCAGTCCCCGACAGCCCTACGAGCAGTACTTC,CASSPRQPYEQYF
many,NA,TRBV20-1,TRBJ2-2,TGCAGTGCTAGAGACGGGACGGACACCGGGGAGCTGTTTTTT,CSARDGTDTGELFF
many,NA,TRBV27,TRBJ1-5,TGTGCCAGCAGTTCCAGTGGCTTGAACCCCCAGCATTTT,CASSSSGLNPQHF
few,TRBD2,TRBV5-1,TRBJ2-4,TGCGCCAGCCGGAGGACTAGCGGGAGTCGGTCTAGCATTCAGTACTTC,CASRRTSGSRSSIQYF
many,TRBD2,TRBV5-1,TRBJ2-3,TGCGCCAGCAGCTTGGAGGCTAGCGGCCTCACAGATACGCAGTATTTT,CASSLEASGLTDTQYF